This TCR beta chain was captured by sequencing in a study of T cells in localized non-small cell lung cancer. Clones were sequenced by immunoSEQ multiplex PCR, and TCRdb holds only the in-frame ones, with some missing. In the table there are 7,500 to 8,500 clones, 45% to 65% of which are singletons. The CDR3 covers 14 residues. Trimming took off 4 bases at V and 1 base at J, with 11 bases between the two ends. Germline-derived CDR1 and CDR2 are SGHRS and YFSETQ. Study-wide results and limits: For the top 100 tumor clones, a median about 50 also appeared in adjacent lung. In the blood, greater T cell density corresponded to longer overall survival.

Comments on this clone: No antigen is known for it. The sample has other DNA sequences that encode this CDR3 too.

The chain is built from TRBV5-1 and TRBJ1-1; D uncertain. The specimen was lymph node tissue, collected before any cancer treatment. The sequence was obtained from a male donor aged 60 or over with stage I squamous cell lung carcinoma. The DNA for the CDR3 is TGCGCCAGCAGCCCCGGACTTGGGAACACTGAAGCTTTCTTT. Residues: CASSPGLGNTEAFF.